Listed here are 2 T cell receptor beta chains from one sample, sequenced in a study of blood T cell repertoires in COVID-19. TCRdb's table, derived via immunoSEQ multiplex PCR, lists solely in-frame clones and lacks some. The data hold some 300,000 clones, with roughly 90% observed a single time. Sequenced material: PBMCs or T cells enriched from blood (not recorded which). The receptors were gathered from a woman aged 25-40 years who had recovered from COVID-19.

V is TRBV9 and J is TRBJ2-5; 9 bases agree with TRBD2. The CDR3 length is 15 residues. Germline CDR1 reads SGDLS; CDR2 reads YYNGEE. With 1 base clipped from V and 2 bases from J, the junction kept 3 bases outside the gene matches. The CDR3 coding sequence is TGTGCCAGCAGCGTAAGCGGGGGGACACAAGAGACCCAGTACTTC. Protein product: CASSVSGGTQETQYF.

The chain has TRBV10-3 and TRBJ2-7; tentative D call: TRBD2 (5 bases). CDR3 length equals 14 residues. The V and J ends lost 2 bases and 2 bases respectively, with 10 bases between them. Germline V gene data show CDR1 as ENHRY and CDR2 as SYGVKD. CDR3 protein: CAISEKQEAYEQYF. In DNA, the CDR3 is TGTGCCATCAGTGAGAAGCAGGAGGCCTACGAGCAGTACTTC.